This TCR beta chain came from a study of cytotoxic CD8 clonotypes in ibrutinib-treated CLL. Study-level information: Samples yielded averages of 200,000 to 300,000 productive templates and some 94,000 productive rearrangements. Points from the study as a whole: Whereas clonality rose at ibrutinib response, it declined toward baseline at progression.

Clones were sequenced by immunoSEQ multiplex PCR, and TCRdb holds only the in-frame ones, with some missing. The sample has approximately 320,000 clones; roughly 67% are singletons. Notes on this clone: The antigen remains unidentified.

Germline V gene data show CDR1 as MGHRA and CDR2 as YSYEKL. J gave up 4 bases and V 3 bases, and 7 bases lay outside the gene matches. The CDR3 sequence is 15 residues long. The chain recombines TRBV4-1 with TRBJ2-7, with 9 bases matching TRBD1. The TCR originated in a human donor with chronic lymphocytic leukemia. The specimen was PBMCs, collected after 36 months of ibrutinib treatment. Here the CDR3 DNA reads TGCGCCAGCAGCCAGGAACCTGACAGGGGGTACGAGCAGTACTTC. Translating it yields CASSQEPDRGYEQYF.